Shown below are 12 T cell receptor beta chains from a single sample sequenced in a study of blood T cell repertoires in COVID-19. Profiling relied on immunoSEQ multiplex PCR, and the TCRdb table lists in-frame clones only, not all of them. The sample lists 140,000 to 150,000 clones, 80% to 90% occurring once. Sample: peripheral blood. The receptors shown here come from a woman in her fifties or sixties with COVID-19, enrolled during active disease.

The rearrangement uses TRBV5-4 and TRBJ1-2; D is perhaps TRBD1 (6 bases). The CDR3 loop spans 14 amino acids. The V end lost 5 bases, the J end lost 0 bases, and 11 bases lay between the germline ends. CDR1 and CDR2 from the germline V gene are SGHNT and YYREEE (reference sequence). DNA of the CDR3: TGTGCCAGCAGAGCCACAGGGACTAACTATGGCTACACCTTC. Amino acid sequence: CASRATGTNYGYTF.

In its sample, this clone was seen a few times. The rearrangement links TRBV18 to TRBJ1-6; tentative D call: TRBD1 (6 bases). The CDR3 is 14 residues long. V lost 6 bases and J 8 bases, leaving 14 bases between the germline ends. The germline V gene encodes CDR1 KGHSH and CDR2 LQKENI. The chain's CDR3 is CASSLTGQDSPLHF. The CDR3 region has the DNA TGTGCCAGCTCGCTAACAGGGCAAGATTCACCCCTCCACTTT.

This clone was detected only a few times. The chain recombines TRBV29-1 with TRBJ1-1, with TRBD1 identical over 7 bases. Germline loops: CDR1 SQVTM, CDR2 ANQGSEA. The J segment lost 3 bases and the V segment lost 6 bases, leaving 4 bases of the junction unmatched. The length of the CDR3 is 12 residues. The CDR3 reads CSVGQVDTEAFF. For the CDR3, the DNA is TGCAGCGTCGGACAGGTAGACACTGAAGCTTTCTTT.

This chain links TRBV9 with TRBJ1-3, with D unclear. Looked up from germline, CDR1 is SGDLS and CDR2 is YYNGEE. Deletions cut 0 bases from V and 0 bases from J, with 10 bases between. The CDR3 extends over 16 amino acids. The CDR3 coding sequence is TGTGCCAGCAGCGTAGATACCGCGCCCTCTGGAAACACCATATATTTT. It translates to CASSVDTAPSGNTIYF.

The chain recombines TRBV11-3 with TRBJ2-3, with 9 positions matching TRBD2. This CDR3 region has 16 residues. Trimming at V came to 1 base and at J to 2 bases, leaving 4 bases not matched to a gene. Per the germline V gene, CDR1 is SGHNT and CDR2 is YENEEA. In DNA form, the CDR3 reads TGTGCCAGCAGCTTAGGGTCTAGCGGGGACACAGATACGCAGTATTTT. Protein: CASSLGSSGDTDTQYF.

The rearrangement joins TRBV4-2 to TRBJ1-3, with D unclear. V gave up 0 bases and J gave up 4 bases, with 7 bases separating them. Germline V gene data show CDR1 as LGHNA and CDR2 as YNFKEQ. The CDR3 runs 14 residues. CDR3 amino acids: CASSQDRRGNTIYF. The CDR3 DNA reads TGTGCCAGCAGCCAAGATCGTAGAGGAAACACCATATATTTT.

This chain joins TRBV11-2 and TRBJ1-1; D may be TRBD1 (6 bases). Trimming took off 2 bases at V and 0 bases at J, with 13 bases between the two ends. CDR3 length equals 16 residues. Germline loops: CDR1 SGHAT, CDR2 FQNNGV. The CDR3 loop reads CASSLRGGQMNTEAFF. In nucleotides, the CDR3 is TGTGCCAGCAGCTTAAGGGGGGGACAAATGAACACTGAAGCTTTCTTT.

This clone was counted a few times. The chain recombines TRBV29-1 with TRBJ1-2, with D perhaps TRBD1 (6 bases). V gave up 3 bases and J gave up 0 bases, with 14 bases separating them. Germline V lookup: CDR1 SQVTM, CDR2 ANQGSEA. The CDR3 totals 15 residues. This CDR3 reads CSVDLSQGTNYGYTF. Here the CDR3 DNA reads TGCAGCGTTGATCTCTCCCAGGGGACTAACTATGGCTACACCTTC. The complete variable domain, with remaining parts taken from reference TRBV29-1 and TRBJ1-2, reads SAVISQKPSRDICQRGTSLTIQCQVDSQVTMMFWYRQQPGQSLTLIATANQGSEATYESGFVIDKFPISRPNLTFSTLTVSNMSPEDSSIYLCSVDLSQGTNYGYTFGSGTRLTVV.

This chain joins TRBV29-1 and TRBJ2-1; the D gene is possibly TRBD1 (6 bases). Germline V gene sequence: CDR1 SQVTM, CDR2 ANQGSEA. Trimming took 3 bases from V and 9 from J, leaving 9 bases between them. The CDR3 contains 11 residues. This chain's CDR3 is CSVEVGAEQFF. The CDR3 DNA is TGCAGCGTTGAGGTGGGGGCTGAGCAGTTCTTC.

The V gene is TRBV18, the J gene TRBJ1-4, with 9 bases that match TRBD1. Germline loops: CDR1 KGHSH, CDR2 LQKENI. J was trimmed by 7 bases and V by 6 bases; bases with no gene match: 3. This CDR3 is built from 13 residues. The CDR3, as DNA: TGTGCCAGCTCCGGGACAGGGTCTGAAAAACTGTTTTTT. This encodes CASSGTGSEKLFF. Filled out from reference TRBV18 and TRBJ1-4, the complete variable domain reads NAGVMQNPRHLVRRRGQEARLRCSPMKGHSHVYWYRQLPEEGLKFMVYLQKENIIDESGMPKERFSAEFPKEGPSILRIQQVVRGDSAAYFCASSGTGSEKLFFGSGTQLSVL.

This sequence joins TRBV7-6 and TRBJ1-1, with D unresolved. The length of the CDR3 is 17 residues. Germline CDR1 is SGHVS and CDR2 is FNYEAQ. Trimming cost V 1 base and J 2 bases, with 17 bases left between them. DNA for the CDR3: TGTGCCAGCAGCTTAGAAGGTCCATGGGCAGCCAACACTGAAGCTTTCTTT. Translated, it gives CASSLEGPWAANTEAFF.

The chain links TRBV4-1 to TRBJ1-1; 10 bases are shared with TRBD1. The CDR3 runs to 16 residues. With 3 bases clipped from V and 6 bases from J, the junction kept 10 bases outside the gene matches. Germline assignment: CDR1 MGHRA and CDR2 YSYEKL. CDR3 region: CASSQDTGTGVSEAFF. The CDR3 DNA reads TGCGCCAGCAGCCAGGATACCGGGACAGGGGTTTCTGAAGCTTTCTTT.